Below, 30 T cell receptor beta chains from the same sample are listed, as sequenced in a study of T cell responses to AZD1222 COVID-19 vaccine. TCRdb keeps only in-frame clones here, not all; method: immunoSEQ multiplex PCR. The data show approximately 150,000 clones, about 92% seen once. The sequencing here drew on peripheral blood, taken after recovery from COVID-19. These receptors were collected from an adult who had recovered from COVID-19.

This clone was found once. Written as DNA, the CDR3 is TGTGCCATCAGTGAGTCCCTCCAAAGGGAGGGAGAAACAGATACGCAGTATTTT. This translates into CAISESLQREGETDTQYF. This chain uses TRBV10-3 with TRBJ2-3; 7 bases map to TRBD2. The V gene's germline CDR1 is ENHRY and CDR2 SYGVKD. J was trimmed by 3 bases and V by 0 bases; bases with no gene match: 12. This CDR3 has 18 residues.

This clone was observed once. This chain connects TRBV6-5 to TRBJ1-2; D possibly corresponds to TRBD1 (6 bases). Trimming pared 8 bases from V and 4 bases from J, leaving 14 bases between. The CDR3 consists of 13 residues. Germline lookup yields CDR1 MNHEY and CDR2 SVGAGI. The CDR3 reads CASPRGWGYGYTF. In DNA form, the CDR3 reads TGTGCCAGCCCCAGGGGATGGGGCTATGGCTACACCTTC.

The CDR3 DNA is TGTGCCAGCAGTCCTGGGACCTCCCGGAACACCGGGGAGCTGTTTTTT. This translates into CASSPGTSRNTGELFF. This chain connects TRBV28 to TRBJ2-2; possibly TRBD1 or TRBD2 for D (5 bases each). The length of the CDR3 is 16 residues. Germline values: CDR1 MDHEN, CDR2 SYDVKM. V dropped 5 bases and J dropped 1 base, with 14 bases sitting between them. The entire variable domain, with the rest obtained from reference TRBV28 and TRBJ2-2, is as follows: DVKVTQSSRYLVKRTGEKVFLECVQDMDHENMFWYRQDPGLGLRLIYFSYDVKMKEKGDIPEGYSVSREKKERFSLILESASTNQTSMYLCASSPGTSRNTGELFFGEGSRLTVL.

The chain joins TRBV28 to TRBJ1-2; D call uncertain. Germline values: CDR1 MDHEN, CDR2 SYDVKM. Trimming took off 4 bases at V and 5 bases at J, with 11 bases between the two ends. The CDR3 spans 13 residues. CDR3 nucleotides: TGTGCCAGCAGTTCCCGGACGCCTTATGGCTACACCTTC. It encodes CASSSRTPYGYTF.

The CDR3 region is CASSPAVRRRTQYF. CDR3 nucleotide sequence: TGTGCCAGCTCACCGGCGGTTAGGCGAAGAACCCAGTACTTC. The chain carries TRBV18 and TRBJ2-5; D gene uncertain. The CDR3 consists of 14 residues. V gave up 3 bases and J gave up 8 bases, with 16 bases separating them. Germline CDR1 KGHSH, CDR2 LQKENI.

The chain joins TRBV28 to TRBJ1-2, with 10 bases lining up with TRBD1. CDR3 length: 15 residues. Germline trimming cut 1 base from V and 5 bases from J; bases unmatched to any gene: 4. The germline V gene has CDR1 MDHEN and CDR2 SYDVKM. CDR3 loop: CASSLLRGQGYGYTF. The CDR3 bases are TGTGCCAGCAGTTTATTGAGGGGACAGGGGTATGGCTACACCTTC.

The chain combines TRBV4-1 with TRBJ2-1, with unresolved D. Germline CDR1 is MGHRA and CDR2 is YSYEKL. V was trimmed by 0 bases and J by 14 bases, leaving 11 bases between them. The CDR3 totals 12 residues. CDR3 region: CASSQEWGVKFF. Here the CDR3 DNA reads TGCGCCAGCAGCCAAGAATGGGGTGTTAAGTTCTTC.

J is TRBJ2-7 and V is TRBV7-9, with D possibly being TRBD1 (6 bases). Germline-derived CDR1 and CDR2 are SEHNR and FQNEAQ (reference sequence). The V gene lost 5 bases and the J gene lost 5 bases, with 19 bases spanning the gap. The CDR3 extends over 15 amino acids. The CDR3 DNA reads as TGTGCCAGCAGCGCCCCTAACAGGGTTCGGGACGAGCAGTACTTC. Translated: CASSAPNRVRDEQYF.

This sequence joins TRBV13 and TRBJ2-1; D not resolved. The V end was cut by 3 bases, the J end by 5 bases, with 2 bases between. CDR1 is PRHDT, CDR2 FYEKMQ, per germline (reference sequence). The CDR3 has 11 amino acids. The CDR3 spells CASSFDNEQFF. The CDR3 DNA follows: TGTGCCAGCAGCTTTGACAATGAGCAGTTCTTC. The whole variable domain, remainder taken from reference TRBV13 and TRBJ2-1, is AAGVIQSPRHLIKEKRETATLKCYPIPRHDTVYWYQQGPGQDPQFLISFYEKMQSDKGSIPDRFSAQQFSDYHSELNMSSLELGDSALYFCASSFDNEQFFGPGTRLTVL.

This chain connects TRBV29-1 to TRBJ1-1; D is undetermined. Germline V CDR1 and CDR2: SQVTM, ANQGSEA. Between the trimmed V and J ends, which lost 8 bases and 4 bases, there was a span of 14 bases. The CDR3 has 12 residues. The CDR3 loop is CSSVGFGTEAFF. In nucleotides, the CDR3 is TGCAGCTCGGTTGGGTTCGGCACTGAAGCTTTCTTT. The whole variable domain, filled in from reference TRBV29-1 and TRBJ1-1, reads SAVISQKPSRDICQRGTSLTIQCQVDSQVTMMFWYRQQPGQSLTLIATANQGSEATYESGFVIDKFPISRPNLTFSTLTVSNMSPEDSSIYLCSSVGFGTEAFFGQGTRLTVV.

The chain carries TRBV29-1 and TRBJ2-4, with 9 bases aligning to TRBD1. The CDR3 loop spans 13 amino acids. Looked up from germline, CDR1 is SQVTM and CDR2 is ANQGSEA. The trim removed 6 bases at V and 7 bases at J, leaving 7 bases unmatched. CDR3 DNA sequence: TGCAGCGTGCTACAGGGGGCTCGGAACATTCAGTACTTC. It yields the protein CSVLQGARNIQYF.

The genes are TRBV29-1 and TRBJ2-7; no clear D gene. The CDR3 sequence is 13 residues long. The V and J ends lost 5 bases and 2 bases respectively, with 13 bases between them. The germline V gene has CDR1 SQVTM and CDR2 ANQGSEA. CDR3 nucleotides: TGCAGCGTTTCTCCCGTCGCCGCCTACGAGCAGTACTTC. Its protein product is CSVSPVAAYEQYF.

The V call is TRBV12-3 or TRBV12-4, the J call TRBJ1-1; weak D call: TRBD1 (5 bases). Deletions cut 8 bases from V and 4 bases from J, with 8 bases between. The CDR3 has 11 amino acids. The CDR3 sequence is CASDGGTEAFF. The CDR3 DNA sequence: TGTGCCAGCGACGGGGGCACTGAAGCTTTCTTT.

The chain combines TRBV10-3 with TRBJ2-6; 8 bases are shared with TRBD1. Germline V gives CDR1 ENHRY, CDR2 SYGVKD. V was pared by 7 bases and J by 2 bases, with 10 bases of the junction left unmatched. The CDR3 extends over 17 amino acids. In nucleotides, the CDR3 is TGTGCCATCAATCTCGGGACAGGTACTGCTGGGGCCAACGTCCTGACTTTC. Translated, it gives CAINLGTGTAGANVLTF.

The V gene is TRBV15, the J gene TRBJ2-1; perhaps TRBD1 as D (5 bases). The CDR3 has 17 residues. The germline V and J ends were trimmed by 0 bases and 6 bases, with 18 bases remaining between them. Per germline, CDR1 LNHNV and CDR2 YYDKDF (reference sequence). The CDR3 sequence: CATSRDHPAGSSNEQFF. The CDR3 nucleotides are TGTGCCACCAGCAGAGATCACCCCGCAGGGTCGTCCAATGAGCAGTTCTTC.

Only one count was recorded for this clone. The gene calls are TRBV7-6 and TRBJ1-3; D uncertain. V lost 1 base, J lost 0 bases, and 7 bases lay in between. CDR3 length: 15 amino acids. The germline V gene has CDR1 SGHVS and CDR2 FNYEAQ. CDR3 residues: CASSLGHDSGNTIYF. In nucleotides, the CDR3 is TGTGCCAGCAGCTTAGGACATGACTCTGGAAACACCATATATTTT.

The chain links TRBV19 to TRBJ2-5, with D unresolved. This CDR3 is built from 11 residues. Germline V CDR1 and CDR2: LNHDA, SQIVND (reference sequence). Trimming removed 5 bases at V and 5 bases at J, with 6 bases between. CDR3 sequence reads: CASSLEETQYF. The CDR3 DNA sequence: TGTGCCAGTAGTCTTGAGGAGACCCAGTACTTC.

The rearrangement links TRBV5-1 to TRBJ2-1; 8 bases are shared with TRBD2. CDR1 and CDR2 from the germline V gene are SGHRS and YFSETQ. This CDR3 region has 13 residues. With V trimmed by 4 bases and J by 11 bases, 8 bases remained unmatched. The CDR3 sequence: CASSGSGLAQQFF. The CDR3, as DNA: TGCGCCAGCAGCGGCAGTGGACTAGCTCAGCAGTTCTTC. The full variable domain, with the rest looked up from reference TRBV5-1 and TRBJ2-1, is KAGVTQTPRYLIKTRGQQVTLSCSPISGHRSVSWYQQTPGQGLQFLFEYFSETQRNKGNFPGRFSGRQFSNSRSEMNVSTLELGDSALYLCASSGSGLAQQFFGPGTRLTVL.

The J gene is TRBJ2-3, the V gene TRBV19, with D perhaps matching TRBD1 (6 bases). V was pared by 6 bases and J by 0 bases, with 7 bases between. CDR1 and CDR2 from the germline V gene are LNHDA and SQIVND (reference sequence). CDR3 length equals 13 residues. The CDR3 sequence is CASRQGSTDTQYF. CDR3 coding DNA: TGTGCCAGTAGACAGGGTAGCACAGATACGCAGTATTTT.

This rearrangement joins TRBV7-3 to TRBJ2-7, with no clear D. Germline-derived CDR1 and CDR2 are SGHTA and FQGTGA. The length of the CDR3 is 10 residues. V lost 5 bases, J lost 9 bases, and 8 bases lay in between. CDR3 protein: CASSPIGQYF. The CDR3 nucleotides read TGTGCCAGCAGCCCGATAGGGCAGTACTTC.

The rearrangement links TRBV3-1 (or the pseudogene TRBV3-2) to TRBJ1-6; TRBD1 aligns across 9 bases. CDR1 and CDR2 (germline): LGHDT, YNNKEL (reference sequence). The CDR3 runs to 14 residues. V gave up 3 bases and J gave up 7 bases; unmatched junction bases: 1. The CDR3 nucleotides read TGTGCCAGCAGCCACGGACAGGGGAATTCACCCCTCCACTTT. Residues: CASSHGQGNSPLHF.

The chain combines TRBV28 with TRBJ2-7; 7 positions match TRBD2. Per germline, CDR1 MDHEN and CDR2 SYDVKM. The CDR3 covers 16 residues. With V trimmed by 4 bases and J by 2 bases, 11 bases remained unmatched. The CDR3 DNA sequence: TGTGCCAGCAGTTCTCAGAGACTAGCTGTTACCTACGAGCAGTACTTC. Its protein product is CASSSQRLAVTYEQYF. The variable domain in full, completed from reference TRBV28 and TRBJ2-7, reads DVKVTQSSRYLVKRTGEKVFLECVQDMDHENMFWYRQDPGLGLRLIYFSYDVKMKEKGDIPEGYSVSREKKERFSLILESASTNQTSMYLCASSSQRLAVTYEQYFGPGTRLTVT.

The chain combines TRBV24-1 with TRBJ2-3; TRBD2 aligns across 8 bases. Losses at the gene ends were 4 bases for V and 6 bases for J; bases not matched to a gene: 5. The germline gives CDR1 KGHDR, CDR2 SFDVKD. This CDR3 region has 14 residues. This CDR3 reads CATSDGGGPDTQYF. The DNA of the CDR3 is TGTGCCACCAGTGACGGGGGGGGCCCGGATACGCAGTATTTT.

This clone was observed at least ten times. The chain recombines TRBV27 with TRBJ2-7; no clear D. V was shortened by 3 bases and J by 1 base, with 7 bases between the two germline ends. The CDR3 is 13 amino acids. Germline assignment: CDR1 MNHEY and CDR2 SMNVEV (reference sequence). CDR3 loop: CASSFDGSYEQYF. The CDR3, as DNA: TGTGCCAGCAGTTTCGATGGTTCCTACGAGCAGTACTTC.

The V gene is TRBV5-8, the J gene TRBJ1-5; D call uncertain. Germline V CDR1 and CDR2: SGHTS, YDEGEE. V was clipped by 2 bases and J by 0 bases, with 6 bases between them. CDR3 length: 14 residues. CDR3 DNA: TGTGCCAGCAGCTTCTCCTATAGCAATCAGCCCCAGCATTTT. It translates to CASSFSYSNQPQHF.

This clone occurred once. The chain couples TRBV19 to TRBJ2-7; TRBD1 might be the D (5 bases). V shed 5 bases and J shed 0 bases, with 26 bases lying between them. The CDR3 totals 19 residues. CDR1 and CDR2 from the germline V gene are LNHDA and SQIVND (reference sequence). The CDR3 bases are TGTGCCAGTAGTGGCTCTGGAAGGGTCACAGGTGTCAGCTCCTACGAGCAGTACTTC. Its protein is CASSGSGRVTGVSSYEQYF.

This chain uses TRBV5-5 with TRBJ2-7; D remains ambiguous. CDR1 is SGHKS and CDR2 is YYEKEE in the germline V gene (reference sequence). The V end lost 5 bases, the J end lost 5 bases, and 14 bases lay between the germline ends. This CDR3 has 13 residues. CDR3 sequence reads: CASRIGPADEQYF. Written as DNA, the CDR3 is TGTGCCAGCAGAATAGGACCTGCGGACGAGCAGTACTTC. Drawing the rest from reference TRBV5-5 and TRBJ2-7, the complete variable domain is DAGVTQSPTHLIKTRGQQVTLRCSPISGHKSVSWYQQVLGQGPQFIFQYYEKEERGRGNFPDRFSARQFPNYSSELNVNALLLGDSALYLCASRIGPADEQYFGPGTRLTVT.

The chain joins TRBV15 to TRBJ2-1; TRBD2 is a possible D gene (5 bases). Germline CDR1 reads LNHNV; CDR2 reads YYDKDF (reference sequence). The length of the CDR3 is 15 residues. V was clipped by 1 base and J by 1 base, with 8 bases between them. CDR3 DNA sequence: TGTGCCACCAGCAGAGCAACGGGGTCCTACAATGAGCAGTTCTTC. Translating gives CATSRATGSYNEQFF.

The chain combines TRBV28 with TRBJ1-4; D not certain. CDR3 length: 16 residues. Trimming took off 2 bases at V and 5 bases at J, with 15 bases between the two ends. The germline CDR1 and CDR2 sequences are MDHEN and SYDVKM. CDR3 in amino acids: CASSLVDKGWNEKLFF. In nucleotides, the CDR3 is TGTGCCAGCAGTTTAGTTGACAAGGGATGGAATGAAAAACTGTTTTTT.

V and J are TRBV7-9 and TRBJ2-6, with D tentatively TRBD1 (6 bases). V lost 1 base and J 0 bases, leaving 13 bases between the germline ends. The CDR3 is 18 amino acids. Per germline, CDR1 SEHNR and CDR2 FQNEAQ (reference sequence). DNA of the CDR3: TGTGCCAGCAGCTTAGGGACAGCCTACCACTCTGGGGCCAACGTCCTGACTTTC. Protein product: CASSLGTAYHSGANVLTF. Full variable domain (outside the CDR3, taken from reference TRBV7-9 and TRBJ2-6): DTGVSQNPRHKITKRGQNVTFRCDPISEHNRLYWYRQTLGQGPEFLTYFQNEAQLEKSRLLSDRFSAERPKGSFSTLEIQRTEQGDSAMYLCASSLGTAYHSGANVLTFGAGSRLTVL.